The 25 T cell receptor beta chains below all came from one sample that was sequenced in a study of T cell repertoires in aging, cancer and after chemotherapy. Multiplex touch-down PCR with TRB-A/B primers amplified rearranged V-D-J TRB sequences. MiXCR was run by TCRdb on the multiplex PCR reads, yielding one entry per CDR3 protein. The table shows 8,100 or so distinct CDR3 sequences, with 30% to 35% occurring only once. Amplification of TCR beta used genomic DNA extracted from peripheral blood. The sample taken for sequencing was blood. Every receptor here comes from a human donor in good health.

J is TRBJ2-1 and V is TRBV12-3 or TRBV12-4, with TRBD1 matching 12 bases. The CDR3 has 14 amino acids. Losses at the gene ends were 6 bases for V and 9 bases for J; bases not matched to a gene: 6. CDR3 loop: CASRQGQGAREQFF. The CDR3, as DNA: TGTGCCAGCAGACAGGGACAGGGGGCACGTGAGCAGTTCTTC.

The chain joins TRBV6-5 to TRBJ2-7; D is unclear. The germline CDR1 and CDR2 sequences are MNHEY and SVGAGI. CDR3 length: 12 residues. Deletions cut 7 bases from V and 0 bases from J, with 7 bases between. The CDR3 loop is CASTPPSYEQYF. The CDR3 coding sequence is TGTGCCAGCACCCCCCCCTCCTACGAGCAGTACTTC.

This clonotype was observed a handful of times. The chain links TRBV10-1 to TRBJ2-5, with a weak D call TRBD1 (6 bases). CDR1 and CDR2 from the germline V gene are WNHNN and SYGVQD (reference sequence). The CDR3 runs to 16 residues. V lost 2 bases to trimming and J lost 1 base, with 14 bases between them. The CDR3 DNA is TGCGCCAGCAGTGAGGCAGGGGACGAGCCCCAAGAGACCCAGTACTTC. Translating it yields CASSEAGDEPQETQYF.

This clonotype was detected a few times. The chain is built from TRBV7-2 and TRBJ1-1; TRBD1 might be the D (5 bases). The CDR3 spans 14 residues. The V end lost 9 bases, the J end lost 0 bases, and 14 bases lay between the germline ends. CDR1 is SGHTA and CDR2 is FQGNSA in the germline V gene. The CDR3 is CASAPGRMNTEAFF. As DNA, the CDR3 is TGTGCCAGTGCCCCGGGACGGATGAACACTGAAGCTTTCTTT.

The rearrangement joins TRBV18 to TRBJ2-1; 14 nucleotides align to TRBD2. V was clipped by 1 base and J by 3 bases; unmatched bases: 2. Germline CDR1 KGHSH, CDR2 LQKENI. The CDR3 loop spans 17 amino acids. The chain's CDR3 is CASSPRGTSGSYNEQFF. The CDR3 coding sequence is TGTGCCAGCTCACCACGGGGGACTAGCGGGAGCTACAATGAGCAGTTCTTC.

The gene calls are TRBV2 and TRBJ2-1; 9 positions agree with TRBD2. V was clipped by 6 bases and J by 12 bases; unmatched bases: 15. Germline CDR1 reads SNHLY; CDR2 reads FYNNEI. The CDR3 has 15 amino acids. Here the CDR3 DNA reads TGTGCCAGCAGGAGGGAGACTAGCGGCCCCATTGTGCAGTTCTTC. This encodes CASRRETSGPIVQFF.

By frequency in the sample, this clonotype is medium-sized. This sequence joins TRBV20-1 and TRBJ1-6; D is unresolved. From germline, CDR1 is DFQATT and CDR2 SNEGSKA (reference sequence). The CDR3 covers 11 residues. V was trimmed by 5 bases and J by 12 bases, leaving 11 bases between them. CDR3 residues: CSAPSYGPLHF. CDR3 nucleotide sequence: TGCAGTGCTCCCAGCTACGGACCCCTCCACTTT.

The chain couples TRBV28 to TRBJ2-7, with 8 bases lining up with TRBD1. CDR1 MDHEN and CDR2 SYDVKM come from the germline V gene. There are 14 residues in the CDR3. After removal of 7 bases from V and 3 bases from J, the junction contained 8 bases not matched to a gene. CDR3: CASIPGGPFYEQYF. The CDR3 coding sequence is TGTGCCAGCATCCCAGGGGGCCCCTTCTACGAGCAGTACTTC.

The J gene is TRBJ1-2, the V gene TRBV30; 8 bases map to TRBD1. The CDR3 is 17 amino acids. The V gene's germline CDR1 is GTSNPN and CDR2 SVGIG (reference sequence). The junction had 12 bases not matched to a gene; V was cut back by 0 bases and J by 3 bases. The DNA for the CDR3 is TGTGCCTGGAGTGTAGTCCGGACAGGGAGCTCCCACTATGGCTACACCTTC. The encoded protein is CAWSVVRTGSSHYGYTF. Drawing the rest from reference TRBV30 and TRBJ1-2, the complete variable domain is SQTIHQWPATLVQPVGSPLSLECTVEGTSNPNLYWYRQAAGRGLQLLFYSVGIGQISSEVPQNLSASRPQDRQFILSSKKLLLSDSGFYLCAWSVVRTGSSHYGYTFGSGTRLTVV.

This clonotype was seen a handful of times. V gene TRBV11-2 combines with J gene TRBJ2-5, with 8 nucleotides matching TRBD1. Germline values: CDR1 SGHAT, CDR2 FQNNGV. The trim removed 0 bases at V and 5 bases at J, leaving 8 bases unmatched. This CDR3 spans 16 amino acids. The chain's CDR3 is CASSLDRQGPWETQYF. The DNA for the CDR3 is TGTGCCAGCAGCTTAGATCGACAGGGGCCCTGGGAGACCCAGTACTTC.

By share, this clonotype ranks as medium-sized. This chain connects TRBV6-5 to TRBJ2-1; TRBD2 matches 9 bases. The CDR3 runs to 15 residues. V shed 2 bases, J shed 4 bases, and the junction held 3 bases outside the gene matches. The V gene's germline CDR1 is MNHEY and CDR2 SVGAGI. The DNA of the CDR3 is TGTGCCAGCAGTTACACTGCGGGAGGGTACAATGAGCAGTTCTTC. Translated: CASSYTAGGYNEQFF.

This clonotype is categorized as medium-sized (0.01 to 0.1%). The CDR3 DNA reads as TGCAGCGCTGTAGAGGATGAAAAACTGTTTTTT. It is translated as CSAVEDEKLFF. The chain links TRBV29-1 to TRBJ1-4, with D uncertain. Per the germline V gene, CDR1 is SQVTM and CDR2 is ANQGSEA. Deletions cut 7 bases from V and 6 bases from J, with 9 bases between. The CDR3 loop spans 11 amino acids.

The chain is built from TRBV7-9 and TRBJ2-3; 10 nucleotides agree with TRBD1. V gave up 3 bases and J gave up 3 bases; unmatched junction bases: 3. This CDR3 is 15 amino acids long. Germline CDR1 SEHNR, CDR2 FQNEAQ (reference sequence). The CDR3 loop is CASSFGTGETDTQYF. CDR3 DNA: TGTGCCAGCAGCTTCGGGACAGGGGAAACAGATACGCAGTATTTT. The full variable domain, with the rest looked up from reference TRBV7-9 and TRBJ2-3, is DTGVSQNPRHKITKRGQNVTFRCDPISEHNRLYWYRQTLGQGPEFLTYFQNEAQLEKSRLLSDRFSAERPKGSFSTLEIQRTEQGDSAMYLCASSFGTGETDTQYFGPGTRLTVL.

In this sample, this clonotype turned up a few times. The rearrangement links TRBV5-4 to TRBJ2-7; 10 bases map to TRBD1. The V segment lost 3 bases and the J segment 2 bases; nucleotides outside the gene matches: 5. The CDR3 extends over 15 amino acids. The germline V gene has CDR1 SGHNT and CDR2 YYREEE (reference sequence). The CDR3 region is CASSSGQGEAYEQYF. The CDR3, as DNA: TGTGCCAGCAGCTCTGGACAGGGGGAGGCCTACGAGCAGTACTTC. Filled out from reference TRBV5-4 and TRBJ2-7, the complete variable domain reads ETGVTQSPTHLIKTRGQQVTLRCSSQSGHNTVSWYQQALGQGPQFIFQYYREEENGRGNFPPRFSGLQFPNYSSELNVNALELDDSALYLCASSSGQGEAYEQYFGPGTRLTVT.

This clonotype appeared a few times. The chain couples TRBV19 to TRBJ1-2; 8 positions agree with TRBD1. Germline CDR1 is LNHDA and CDR2 is SQIVND (reference sequence). Trimming removed 7 bases from V and 4 bases from J; junction bases left unmatched: 8. The CDR3 consists of 14 residues. The CDR3 is CASIPGGGSYGYTF. The CDR3, as DNA: TGTGCCAGTATACCAGGGGGCGGTAGCTATGGCTACACCTTC.

This chain uses TRBV11-2 with TRBJ2-5; TRBD2 aligns across 8 bases. V gave up 1 base and J gave up 13 bases; unmatched junction bases: 2. Germline V CDR1 and CDR2: SGHAT, FQNNGV. This CDR3 has 11 amino acids. The CDR3, as DNA: TGTGCCAGCAGCTTAGCGGGAGGGGTGTACTTC. Its protein is CASSLAGGVYF.

V gene TRBV6-6 combines with J gene TRBJ1-1; D is ambiguous. The V end lost 6 bases, the J end lost 5 bases, and 10 bases lay between the germline ends. Per germline, CDR1 MNHNY and CDR2 SVGAGI (reference sequence). CDR3 size: 12 residues. CDR3 sequence reads: CASSYPLTEAFF. The DNA of the CDR3 is TGTGCCAGCAGCTATCCCCTGACTGAAGCTTTCTTT.

This clonotype was seen a few times. This chain uses TRBV6-1 with TRBJ2-3, with 14 bases identical to TRBD2. The CDR3 is made up of 15 amino acids. The V and J ends lost 4 bases and 4 bases, in that order; junction bases with no gene match: 1. Germline CDR1 is MNHNS and CDR2 is SASEGT. CDR3 in DNA: TGTGCCAGCAGTGGACTAGCGGGAGGGCCAGATACGCAGTATTTT. Its translation: CASSGLAGGPDTQYF.

The genes are TRBV28 and TRBJ2-3, with TRBD1 identical over 7 bases. Germline V gene lookup returns CDR1 MDHEN and CDR2 SYDVKM. Unmatched junction bases numbered 8, after V lost 5 bases and J lost 0 bases. The CDR3 covers 16 residues. As DNA, the CDR3 is TGTGCCAGCAGTCCTCACAGGGGCCCTAGCACAGATACGCAGTATTTT. It codes for CASSPHRGPSTDTQYF.

This clonotype was seen a few times. This chain connects TRBV6-1 to TRBJ2-3; tentatively, D is TRBD1 or TRBD2 (5 bases each). Trimming took off 8 bases at V and 6 bases at J, with 12 bases between the two ends. The V gene's germline CDR1 is MNHNS and CDR2 SASEGT. The CDR3 is made up of 12 amino acids. The CDR3 reads CASRSEGDTQYF. The DNA for the CDR3 is TGTGCCAGCCGCTCCGAGGGGGATACGCAGTATTTT.

The V gene is TRBV28, the J gene TRBJ1-2, with D unresolved. CDR1 and CDR2 from the germline V gene are MDHEN and SYDVKM. V lost 8 bases and J lost 5, with 18 bases in between. This CDR3 comprises 14 residues. CDR3 residues: CASGLSATSYGYTF. CDR3 nucleotide sequence: TGTGCCAGCGGCCTATCAGCAACCTCGTATGGCTACACCTTC.

This clonotype appeared a few times. The chain couples TRBV20-1 to TRBJ2-5; D remains ambiguous. This CDR3 is built from 15 residues. V gave up 0 bases and J gave up 5 bases, with 16 bases separating them. Germline V lookup: CDR1 DFQATT, CDR2 SNEGSKA (reference sequence). In DNA, the CDR3 is TGCAGTGCTAGAGATTTCGCCTTCGAGGAGGAGACCCAGTACTTC. It encodes CSARDFAFEEETQYF.

The J gene is TRBJ1-6, the V gene TRBV28; 11 positions match TRBD1. Germline-derived CDR1 and CDR2 are MDHEN and SYDVKM. There are 14 residues in the CDR3. After removal of 8 bases from V and 6 bases from J, the junction contained 3 bases not matched to a gene. The CDR3 loop is CASCGTGGNSPLHF. The CDR3 coding sequence is TGTGCCAGCTGCGGGACAGGGGGTAATTCACCCCTCCACTTT.

This clonotype was seen more than once but under ten times. The V and J genes are TRBV27 and TRBJ2-5; D gene ambiguous. CDR3 length equals 12 residues. Trimming took off 5 bases at V and 0 bases at J, with 4 bases between the two ends. Germline values: CDR1 MNHEY, CDR2 SMNVEV (reference sequence). CDR3 in DNA: TGTGCCAGCAGTCCCAACCAAGAGACCCAGTACTTC. As protein: CASSPNQETQYF.

The chain is built from TRBV5-8 and TRBJ1-2; D gene unclear. Per germline, CDR1 SGHTS and CDR2 YDEGEE. This CDR3 is built from 11 residues. The V gene lost 0 bases and the J gene lost 8 bases, with 5 bases spanning the gap. As DNA, the CDR3 is TGTGCCAGCAGCTTGGTTCTGGGCTACACCTTC. Protein: CASSLVLGYTF.